One and the same sample provided the 10 T cell receptor beta chains below, sequenced in a study of regulatory T cells in long-lasting Graves disease. Time point reported: persistent/refractory GD, antithyroid drugs over 5 years with positive TRAb. Making the TCR library involved RNA that had been extracted from PBMCs. Arm-PCR of CDR3 regions and iRepertoire HTBI primers were the basis on which TCR beta libraries were built. MiXCR, applied by TCRdb to the multiplex PCR reads, yields one record per CDR3 protein. The sample has hundreds of thousands of distinct CDR3 sequences; 22% are singletons. Sequences were derived from peripheral blood mononuclear cells (PBMCs), sampled when the disease was refractory, from a patient treated with antithyroid drugs. These receptors came from a female donor with Graves disease.

This clonotype came up a few times. The chain links TRBV7-2 to TRBJ2-5; 8 bases align to TRBD2. This CDR3 contains 14 residues. The germline V gene encodes CDR1 SGHTA and CDR2 FQGNSA. V lost 1 base and J lost 6; bases outside the gene matches: 4. CDR3 in DNA: TGTGCCAGCAGCTTAGAGCGGGAGACAAAGACCCAGTACTTC. Its translation is CASSLERETKTQYF.

A note on this clonotype: This sequence may be a read error, since a much larger clone differs from it by one base. The V call is TRBV11-2, the J call TRBJ2-7; 10 positions agree with TRBD2. Germline-derived CDR1 and CDR2 are SGHAT and FQNNGV. The CDR3 runs 15 residues. CDR3 residues: CAGSLARSGGYEQYF. In DNA form, the CDR3 reads TGTGCCGGCAGCTTAGCGCGTAGCGGGGGGTACGAGCAGTACTTC.

In its sample, this clonotype was seen a few times. The CDR3 DNA follows: TGTGCCAGCAGTGAATGGCCCAGCACTGAAGCTTTCTTT. It translates to CASSEWPSTEAFF. V is TRBV27 and J is TRBJ1-1; D remains unclear. This CDR3 region has 13 residues. Germline V CDR1 and CDR2: MNHEY, SMNVEV (reference sequence). Trimming shortened V by 5 bases and J by 4 bases, and 11 bases separated the two germline ends.

A note on this clonotype: One base away lies a much larger clone, so this may be a sequencing read error. The V call is TRBV5-1, the J call TRBJ2-4; 12 bases line up with TRBD2. Germline V gives CDR1 SGHRS, CDR2 YFSETQ. This CDR3 is built from 16 residues. The CDR3 here is CAGSSRLAGDHDIQYF. In DNA form, the CDR3 reads TGCGCCGGCAGCTCCCGACTAGCGGGAGATCACGACATTCAGTACTTC.

This clonotype was counted at least ten times. The gene calls are TRBV28 and TRBJ1-1; D might be TRBD1 (5 bases). Trimming took off 6 bases at V and 2 bases at J, with 13 bases between the two ends. In germline, CDR1 is MDHEN, CDR2 SYDVKM. The CDR3 contains 14 residues. CDR3 DNA: TGTGCCAGCAGGTCCGGGACGGGAAACACTGAAGCTTTCTTT. Amino acids: CASRSGTGNTEAFF.

In regard to this clonotype: Just one base apart from a much larger clone, this may be a read error. Here the CDR3 omits its conserved ending phenylalanine or tryptophan, so a read error is the likely source. This chain joins TRBV12-3 or TRBV12-4 and TRBJ2-5, with 11 positions matching TRBD1. J lost 5 bases, V lost 6 bases, and 8 bases had no gene match. This CDR3 spans 15 amino acids. DNA for the CDR3: TGTGCCAGCAGCGGACAGGGGGCTCGTAGGGAGACCCAGTACCTC. This encodes CASSGQGARRETQYL.

This clonotype turned up a few times. The rearrangement links TRBV30 to TRBJ1-6; D not certain. Between the trimmed V and J ends, which lost 3 bases and 8 bases, there was a span of 14 bases. The length of the CDR3 is 14 residues. Per germline, CDR1 GTSNPN and CDR2 SVGIG (reference sequence). The CDR3 DNA follows: TGTGCCTGGAGGCGCGGGCCCCGAGATTCACCCCTCCACTTT. This sequence encodes CAWRRGPRDSPLHF.

At least ten counts were recorded for this clonotype. The gene calls are TRBV6-1 and TRBJ1-4, with 8 bases aligning to TRBD1. The length of the CDR3 is 15 residues. Looked up from germline, CDR1 is MNHNS and CDR2 is SASEGT. V dropped 6 bases and J dropped 7; count of bases not matched to a gene: 10. The CDR3 loop is CASRPTGGWSEKLFF. For the CDR3, the DNA is TGTGCCAGCAGACCTACAGGGGGTTGGAGTGAAAAACTGTTTTTT.

J is TRBJ1-5 and V is TRBV4-1; a weak D match, TRBD1 (6 bases). The germline V gene has CDR1 MGHRA and CDR2 YSYEKL. Between the trimmed V and J ends, which lost 4 bases and 4 bases, there was a span of 17 bases. This CDR3 spans 16 amino acids. The CDR3: CASSRWAAGVNQPQHF. The CDR3 region has the DNA TGCGCCAGCAGCCGGTGGGCGGCAGGGGTAAATCAGCCCCAGCATTTT.

Only a few counts were recorded for this clonotype. This sequence joins TRBV20-1 and TRBJ2-1; TRBD2 agrees at 9 bases. The CDR3 has 16 amino acids. Germline loops: CDR1 DFQATT, CDR2 SNEGSKA (reference sequence). Germline trimming cut 0 bases from V and 8 bases from J; bases unmatched to any gene: 11. The CDR3 reads CSARDLMASGTYEQFF. In DNA form, the CDR3 reads TGCAGTGCTAGAGATCTTATGGCTAGCGGGACCTATGAGCAGTTCTTC.